Presented here are 3 T cell receptor beta chains from one specimen sequenced in a study of CD8 T cells in Susac syndrome. RNA in amounts of about 0.5 to 1 ug was reverse transcribed with random hexamers. Each CDR3 protein gets one entry after TCRdb re-called the immunoSEQ multiplex PCR reads with MiXCR. Of about 200,000 distinct CDR3 sequences listed, about 96% are singletons. Input material: CD4+ T cells from PBMCs. These receptors all come from a human donor with multiple sclerosis.

The genes are TRBV3-1 and TRBJ2-1, with a possible D match to TRBD2 (6 bases). V was pared by 4 bases and J by 4 bases, with 14 bases between. From germline, CDR1 is LGHDT and CDR2 YNNKEL (reference sequence). The CDR3 is 15 amino acids. In nucleotides, the CDR3 is TGTGCCAGCAGCCCATGGGGGACTTCGTACAATGAGCAGTTCTTC. Translating it yields CASSPWGTSYNEQFF.

V usage is TRBV30 and J usage is TRBJ1-6; no firm D call. V gave up 0 bases and J gave up 9 bases, with 15 bases separating them. The CDR3 covers 15 residues. Per the germline V gene, CDR1 is GTSNPN and CDR2 is SVGIG (reference sequence). The CDR3 here is CAWSVQRARSSPLHF. The DNA of the CDR3 is TGTGCCTGGAGTGTACAGAGGGCCCGAAGTTCACCCCTCCACTTT.

The chain carries TRBV27 and TRBJ2-2, with 10 bases identical to TRBD1. From germline, CDR1 is MNHEY and CDR2 SMNVEV (reference sequence). There are 17 residues in the CDR3. The V gene end was trimmed by 3 bases and the J gene end by 4 bases; junction bases not matched to a gene: 8. DNA of the CDR3: TGTGCCAGCAGTTTCCCACGGGACAGGGGTAGCACCGGGGAGCTGTTTTTT. Its translation is CASSFPRDRGSTGELFF.